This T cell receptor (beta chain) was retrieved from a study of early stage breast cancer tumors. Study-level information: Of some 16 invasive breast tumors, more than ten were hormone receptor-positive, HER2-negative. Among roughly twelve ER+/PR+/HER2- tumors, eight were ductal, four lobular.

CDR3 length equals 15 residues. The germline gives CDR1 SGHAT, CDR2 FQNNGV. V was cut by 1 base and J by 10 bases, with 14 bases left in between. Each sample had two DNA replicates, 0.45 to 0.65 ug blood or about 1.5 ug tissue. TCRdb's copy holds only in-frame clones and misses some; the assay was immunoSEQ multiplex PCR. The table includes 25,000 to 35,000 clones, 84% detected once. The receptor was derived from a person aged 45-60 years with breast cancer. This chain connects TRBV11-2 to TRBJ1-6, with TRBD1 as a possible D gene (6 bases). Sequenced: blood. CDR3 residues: CASSLAGRGGSPLHF. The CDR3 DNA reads TGTGCCAGCAGCTTAGCAGGCAGGGGAGGGTCACCCCTCCACTTT.